This T cell receptor beta chain is drawn from a study of T cells expressing NK-cell markers. Study-wide background: All TCR beta repertoires analysed originated from sorted CD3+CD56+NKG2C+, CD3+CD56+NKG2C- and CD3+CD56-NKG2C+ T cells. Seropositivity for HCMV was found in most of the eight sequenced donors, with one seronegative.

Study results and caveats: Of the CD8+ T cell pool in roughly six donors, roughly 1.0-8% was accounted for by dominant NKG2C+ clonotypes.

To note about this clonotype: Its specificity is not known.

This CDR3 is built from 15 residues. CDR1 is LNHDA and CDR2 is SQIVND in the germline V gene (reference sequence). Libraries used 5'RACE template switching adding universal primer site and UMIs. TCRdb re-called the 5' RACE reads and catalogs CDR3 proteins one per entry, DNA excluded. The table counts roughly 390,000 distinct CDR3 sequences; under 6.5% lies in the top ten. The chain is built from TRBV19 and TRBJ1-5; TCRdb's assignment of TRBD1 cannot be checked, as there is no DNA. Sequences were obtained from blood T cells: a sorted CD56 or NKG2C T cell subset, CD4+ or CD8+ T cells, or bulk PBMC T cells (not recorded which). This clonotype was sampled from a man aged 18-70 years in good health. The CDR3 sequence is CASSSDRLSNQPQHF.